The 2 T cell receptor beta chains below all came from one sample that was sequenced in a study of identical twins (dated by TCRdb to the mid-2010s). The library was generated by 5' RACE. Reads for this sample came from an Illumina HiSeq 2000. TCRdb reanalyzed the raw reads on its own, using fastp at Q25 for trimming and MiXCR for clone calling, and kept in-frame beta chains. Under each unique CDR3 protein, matching rows form one entry showing the most common genes and DNA. Across this sample there are approximately 620,000 distinct CDR3 sequences, with 8.6% seen only once. More than 0.75% of the sample goes to the ten largest clones. This same sample was also taken into another study, of yellow fever vaccine responses in identical twins.

The sample was PBMCs. These receptors all come from a woman aged 18-29 years in good health.

The V and J genes are TRBV6-7 and TRBJ2-1, with 8 bases fitting TRBD1. TRBV6-7 is treated as an ORF (open reading frame) with a function not yet certain. The CDR3 spans 14 residues. Unmatched junction bases numbered 4, after V lost 5 bases and J lost 4 bases. The CDR3 region is CASSPRDRYNEQFF. In DNA form, the CDR3 reads TGTGCCAGCAGTCCCCGGGACAGGTACAATGAGCAGTTCTTC.

The CDR3 region is CASSGRTGQSIYEQYF. The CDR3 DNA reads as TGTGCCAGCAGCGGACGGACGGGACAAAGCATCTACGAGCAGTACTTC. The chain uses TRBV7-9 and TRBJ2-7, with D maybe TRBD1 (6 bases). Between the trimmed V and J ends, which lost 5 bases and 3 bases, there was a span of 20 bases. Per germline, CDR1 SEHNR and CDR2 FQNEAQ (reference sequence). The CDR3 length is 16 residues.